Listed below are T cell receptor beta chains from one sample, sequenced in a study of response to subunit inactivated influenza vaccine. Each CDR3 protein gets one entry after TCRdb re-called the RT-PCR reads with MiXCR. The profile shows about 780,000 distinct CDR3 sequences, approximately 18% of them singletons. The material was PBMCs from blood, obtained approximately 5 days after vaccination. The receptors were gathered from a man aged 50 to 59 who received an inactivated influenza vaccine. CDR3s include the opening cysteine and the closing phenylalanine or tryptophan. Fields, in order: clone size, V gene, J gene, D gene, CDR3 protein, CDR3 DNA. The D gene is left open where the match is weak. Clone size is shown for a subset of rows, as once, few, many or a class of expanded clone.

>.|TRBV29-1|TRBJ1-1|.
CSVKQENTEAFF
TGCAGCGTGAAGCAGGAGAACACTGAAGCTTTCTTT
>.|TRBV28|TRBJ2-2|.
CASRTGTYTGELFF
TGTGCCAGCAGAACCGGGACTTACACCGGGGAGCTGTTTTTT
>.|TRBV28|TRBJ2-5|.
CASSYGRLQETQYF
TGTGCCAGCAGTTATGGACGCCTCCAAGAGACCCAGTACTTC
>.|TRBV4-2|TRBJ2-7|TRBD1
CASSQEDRGKVEQYF
TGTGCCAGCAGCCAAGAGGACAGGGGAAAGGTCGAGCAGTACTTC
>.|TRBV7-7|TRBJ2-2|TRBD1
CASRRTGETGELFF
TGTGCCAGCAGAAGGACAGGGGAGACCGGGGAGCTGTTTTTT
>.|TRBV7-6|TRBJ2-2|TRBD2
CASSRLAPTGELFF
TGTGCCAGCAGCCGACTAGCTCCGACCGGGGAGCTGTTTTTT
>many|TRBV10-3|TRBJ1-1|.
CAISGDTEAFF
TGTGCCATCAGTGGGGACACTGAAGCTTTCTTT
>many|TRBV29-1|TRBJ2-1|TRBD1
CSGGQGGYNEQFF
TGCAGCGGTGGACAGGGGGGGTACAATGAGCAGTTCTTC
>many|TRBV5-1|TRBJ2-2|TRBD1
CASSPRTGNTGELFF
TGCGCCAGCAGCCCCCGGACAGGGAACACCGGGGAGCTGTTTTTT
>few|TRBV5-1|TRBJ2-6|.
CASGVGSSGANVLTF
TGCGCCAGCGGCGTAGGGAGCTCTGGGGCCAACGTCCTGACTTTC
>.|TRBV5-1|TRBJ2-5|TRBD1
CASSLAHRGETQYF
TGCGCCAGCAGCTTGGCCCACAGGGGAGAGACCCAGTACTTC
>many|TRBV5-1|TRBJ2-7|.
CASSPGHTYEQYF
TGCGCCAGCAGCCCGGGACACACCTACGAGCAGTACTTC
>many|TRBV4-3|TRBJ1-4|.
CASSQDLAEKLFF
TGCGCCAGCAGCCAAGATTTGGCAGAAAAACTGTTTTTT
>.|TRBV15|TRBJ2-7|.
CATSRDRVQNEQYF
TGTGCCACCAGCAGAGACAGGGTGCAAAACGAGCAGTACTTC
>few|TRBV11-2|TRBJ2-2|TRBD2
CASSLDRTSPTGELFF
TGTGCCAGCAGCTTAGACCGGACTAGCCCCACCGGGGAGCTGTTTTTT
>few|TRBV12-3/TRBV12-4|TRBJ2-1|TRBD2
CASSLMAGGLTEQFF
TGTGCCAGCAGTTTAATGGCGGGGGGTTTAACTGAGCAGTTCTTC
>.|TRBV10-3|TRBJ2-1|.
CAISVTGPNEQFF
TGTGCCATCAGTGTTACAGGACCCAATGAGCAGTTCTTC
>few|TRBV6-2/TRBV6-3|TRBJ2-1|TRBD2
CASQPGTSGITTNNEQFF
TGTGCCAGCCAACCCGGGACTAGCGGGATTACTACTAACAATGAGCAGTTCTTC
>.|TRBV4-2|TRBJ2-5|TRBD2
CASSQDTSGSLRETQYF
TGTGCCAGCAGCCAAGATACTAGCGGGAGTTTAAGGGAGACCCAGTACTTC
>.|TRBV6-5|TRBJ2-1|TRBD2
CASSYASGVGNEQFF
TGTGCCAGCAGTTACGCTAGCGGGGTGGGCAATGAGCAGTTCTTC
>few|TRBV27|TRBJ1-2|TRBD1
CASRQRTGGTYGYTF
TGTGCCAGCAGGCAAAGGACAGGGGGGACCTATGGCTACACCTTC
>.|TRBV20-1|TRBJ2-2|TRBD2
CSARSQRGDTGELFF
TGCAGTGCTAGATCCCAGCGGGGAGATACCGGGGAGCTGTTTTTT
>.|TRBV10-3|TRBJ2-1|TRBD2
CATELAGGYNEQFF
TGTGCCACCGAACTAGCGGGAGGGTACAATGAGCAGTTCTTC
>.|TRBV20-1|TRBJ2-1|TRBD2
CSANPPAGGYRNEQFF
TGCAGTGCTAATCCCCCCGCGGGAGGGTACAGGAATGAGCAGTTCTTC
>.|TRBV20-1|TRBJ2-3|.
CSATDVGGSTDTQYF
TGCAGTGCTACAGACGTGGGAGGTAGCACAGATACGCAGTATTTT
>.|TRBV5-1|TRBJ2-5|TRBD1
CASGQKQGATETQYF
TGCGCCAGCGGCCAAAAACAGGGGGCTACGGAGACCCAGTACTTC
>few|TRBV9|TRBJ2-1|.
CASSVAGVGMFEQFF
TGTGCCAGCAGCGTAGCAGGGGTCGGTATGTTTGAGCAGTTCTTC
>few|TRBV7-2|TRBJ2-5|TRBD2
CASSFRSGINQETQYF
TGTGCCAGCAGCTTCCGTAGCGGGATAAACCAAGAGACCCAGTACTTC
>few|TRBV5-5|TRBJ2-7|.
CASSWDGSYEQYF
TGTGCCAGCAGCTGGGACGGGTCCTACGAGCAGTACTTC
>few|TRBV10-3|TRBJ2-7|TRBD1
CATEGQGGYEQYF
TGTGCCACCGAGGGACAGGGTGGGTACGAGCAGTACTTC
>many|TRBV18|TRBJ1-5|.
CASSPKPDEPQHF
TGTGCCAGCTCACCGAAGCCGGACGAGCCCCAGCATTTT
>.|TRBV5-1|TRBJ2-5|TRBD2
CASSSRTSSETQYF
TGCGCCAGCAGCTCCCGGACTAGCTCCGAGACCCAGTACTTC
>.|TRBV30|TRBJ2-7|.
CAWSVPQLHYEQYF
TGTGCCTGGAGTGTACCACAGCTCCACTACGAGCAGTACTTC
>.|TRBV5-4|TRBJ2-1|TRBD2
CASSLVASGNEQFF
TGTGCCAGCAGCTTGGTGGCTAGCGGCAATGAGCAGTTCTTC
>.|TRBV6-2/TRBV6-3|TRBJ2-1|TRBD1
CASNPRTGDNEQFF
TGTGCCAGCAACCCCCGGACAGGGGACAATGAGCAGTTCTTC
>.|TRBV29-1|TRBJ2-6|.
CSVRRDSGANVLTF
TGCAGCGTGCGGCGGGACTCTGGGGCCAACGTCCTGACTTTC
>.|TRBV5-6|TRBJ2-2|.
CASRASPGELFF
TGTGCCAGCAGAGCTAGCCCCGGGGAGCTGTTTTTT
>.|TRBV7-9|TRBJ2-1|.
CASSSAIGEQFF
TGTGCCAGCAGCTCAGCCATCGGGGAGCAGTTCTTC
>few|TRBV20-1|TRBJ2-3|.
CSASGTQGKSDTQYF
TGCAGTGCTTCCGGGACCCAAGGAAAATCAGATACGCAGTATTTT
>few|TRBV2|TRBJ2-1|.
CASSEEALGEQFF
TGTGCCAGCAGTGAGGAGGCGTTGGGTGAGCAGTTCTTC
>few|TRBV9|TRBJ1-4|.
CASSVAGRRRDEKLFF
TGTGCCAGCAGCGTAGCTGGGAGGAGGAGAGATGAAAAACTGTTTTTT
>.|TRBV20-1|TRBJ1-5|.
CSARVGAPGQPQHF
TGCAGTGCTAGAGTGGGGGCGCCTGGTCAGCCCCAGCATTTT
>.|TRBV4-1|TRBJ1-1|.
CASSQEGLITEAFF
TGCGCCAGCAGCCAAGAGGGTTTAATCACTGAAGCTTTCTTT